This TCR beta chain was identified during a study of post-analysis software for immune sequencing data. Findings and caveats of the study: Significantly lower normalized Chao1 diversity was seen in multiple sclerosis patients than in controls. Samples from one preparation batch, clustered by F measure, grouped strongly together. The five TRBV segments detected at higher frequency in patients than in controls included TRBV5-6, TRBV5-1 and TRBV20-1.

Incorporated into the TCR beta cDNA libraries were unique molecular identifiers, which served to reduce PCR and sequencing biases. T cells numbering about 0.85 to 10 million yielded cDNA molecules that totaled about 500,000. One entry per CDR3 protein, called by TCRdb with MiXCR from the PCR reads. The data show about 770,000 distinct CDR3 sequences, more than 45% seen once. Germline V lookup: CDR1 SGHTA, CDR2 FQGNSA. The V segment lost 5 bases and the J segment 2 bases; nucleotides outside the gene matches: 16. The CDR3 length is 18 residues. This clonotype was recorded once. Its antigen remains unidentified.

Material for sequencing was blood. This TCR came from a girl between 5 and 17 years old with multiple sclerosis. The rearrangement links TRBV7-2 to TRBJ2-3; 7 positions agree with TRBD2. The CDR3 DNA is TGTGCCAGCAGCGCCCCGGGTGTGGGAGCGGGACTCACAGATACGCAGTATTTT. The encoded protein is CASSAPGVGAGLTDTQYF.